The rows below give T cell receptor beta chains drawn from one sample of a study of long-term antiretroviral therapy in people with HIV. The data were produced by immunoSEQ multiplex PCR, yet TCRdb's version contains in-frame clones alone and is incomplete. The repertoire includes approximately 17,000 clones, roughly 90% of them detected once, and approximately 12% sits in the top ten. The material was unsorted PBMCs, obtained 0.6 years after starting antiretroviral therapy. Every receptor here comes from a woman in her 40s with HIV. Each CDR3 is given without its conserved first and last residue. Part of the rows lack a size; the others show once, few, many or a class for expanded clones.

NA,TRBV5-1,TRBJ2-2,ASSSTSTWGELF
NA,TRBV7-8,TRBJ1-2,ASSLERGRGRDGYT
once,TRBV9,TRBJ1-2,ASSVGVYGYT
NA,TRBV11-3,TRBJ2-3,ASSPTPRSTQY
NA,TRBV18,TRBJ1-1,ASSLDTTNTEAF
NA,TRBV13,TRBJ1-2,ASSSGQGYGYT
few,TRBV19,TRBJ2-7,ASSGQGQHEQY
NA,TRBV30,TRBJ2-3,AWMPWEGLSTDTQY
NA,TRBV7-6,TRBJ2-7,ASSPGTGGSYEQY
NA,TRBV6-5,TRBJ1-5,ASSYSQIQPQH
NA,TRBV5-1,TRBJ1-1,ASSTGTGQAF
NA,TRBV7-2,TRBJ1-1,ASSLSSQGSPYNTEAF
few,TRBV19,TRBJ1-2,ASSMRFGSAYGYT
NA,TRBV2,TRBJ2-7,ASSTDTRTY
NA,TRBV30,TRBJ1-1,AWSAIRATEAF
once,TRBV18,TRBJ1-1,ASSPDSLNTEAF
NA,TRBV5-1,TRBJ2-5,ASSASLTSGGMIKTQY
once,TRBV6-6,TRBJ1-1,ASSGGQTNTEAF
NA,TRBV7-2,TRBJ2-1,ASSYLAGGQYEQF
NA,TRBV7-2,TRBJ2-1,ASSWGLAGGPELF
NA,TRBV18,TRBJ1-4,ASSPRDSDNEKLF
NA,TRBV6-5,TRBJ2-1,ASSYRVERHEQF
NA,TRBV19,TRBJ1-5,ASTPGTGEDQPQH
NA,TRBV10-3,TRBJ1-5,AISEGRQVTNQPQH
once,TRBV15,TRBJ1-1,ATSYYRDTEAF
NA,TRBV29-1,TRBJ1-1,SGSRGGGTEAF
once,TRBV6-1,TRBJ2-5,ASSDGAGQLQETQY
NA,TRBV4-1,TRBJ1-5,ASSHRIYSNQPQH